What follows are 22 T cell receptor beta chains derived from one specimen sequenced in a study of T cell repertoires in cytomegalovirus infection. TCRdb reprocessed the reads via MiXCR and lists one record per CDR3 protein. The sample records approximately 270,000 distinct CDR3 sequences, 22% being singletons. These receptors' antigens are unknown. The sample here was cultured PBMCs, taken from culture after CMV antigen stimulation. These receptors were collected from a human donor in good health (CMV status not recorded). Some clones in this sample may be carry-over from other donors' samples.

This clonotype was seen more than once but under ten times. V and J are TRBV19 and TRBJ1-2; 10 nucleotides align to TRBD1. CDR3 length: 17 amino acids. Germline CDR1 reads LNHDA; CDR2 reads SQIVND (reference sequence). The V gene end was trimmed by 5 bases and the J gene end by 2 bases; junction bases not matched to a gene: 11. CDR3 nucleotide sequence: TGTGCCAGTAGTCCGTTGGGGACAGGGGTTGACAACTATGGCTACACCTTC. Encoded protein: CASSPLGTGVDNYGYTF.

The gene calls are TRBV2 and TRBJ2-3, with 10 positions matching TRBD2. CDR3 length: 20 amino acids. J gave up 0 bases and V 8 bases, and 20 bases lay outside the gene matches. CDR1 SNHLY and CDR2 FYNNEI come from the germline V gene. The chain's CDR3 is CASAAGTSELWWASTDTQYF. DNA for the CDR3: TGTGCCAGCGCAGCAGGGACTAGCGAGCTATGGTGGGCTAGCACAGATACGCAGTATTTT. The full variable domain, with the rest looked up from reference TRBV2 and TRBJ2-3, is EPEVTQTPSHQVTQMGQEVILRCVPISNHLYFYWYRQILGQKVEFLVSFYNNEISEKSEIFDDQFSVERPDGSNFTLKIRSTKLEDSAMYFCASAAGTSELWWASTDTQYFGPGTRLTVL.

For this clonotype: An end of the junction does not agree with germline; a read error may underlie this. This rearrangement joins TRBV5-3 to TRBJ2-1; 8 bases line up with TRBD2. TRBV5-3 is known as an ORF, though its function is uncertain. The CDR3 is made up of 15 amino acids. CDR3 amino acids: CASSSGGRRNNEQFF. DNA of the CDR3: TGTGCCAGCAGCTCGGGCGGGAGGAGAAACAATGAGCAGTTCTTC.

This clonotype was found a few times. The gene calls are TRBV20-1 and TRBJ2-1; D gene ambiguous. Between the trimmed V and J ends, which lost 5 bases and 1 base, there was a span of 9 bases. CDR3 length: 13 residues. The germline V gene encodes CDR1 DFQATT and CDR2 SNEGSKA (reference sequence). Here the CDR3 reads CSAQTISYNEQFF. Written as DNA, the CDR3 is TGCAGTGCTCAGACAATATCCTACAATGAGCAGTTCTTC.

This clonotype was found many times. J is TRBJ2-7 and V is TRBV28, with 10 bases lining up with TRBD2. The CDR3 spans 15 residues. V gave up 2 bases and J gave up 5 bases; unmatched junction bases: 6. The V gene's germline CDR1 is MDHEN and CDR2 SYDVKM. The CDR3 loop reads CASSLGAGGPHEQYF. In DNA, the CDR3 is TGTGCCAGCAGTTTAGGAGCGGGAGGGCCCCACGAGCAGTACTTC.

The table lists this clonotype with many counts. The V and J genes are TRBV7-2 and TRBJ2-7; D ambiguous. Trimming took 2 bases from V and 1 from J, leaving 6 bases between them. The CDR3 runs to 13 residues. Germline V lookup: CDR1 SGHTA, CDR2 FQGNSA. In DNA, the CDR3 is TGTGCCAGCAGCTTATCAGTTTCCTACGAGCAGTACTTC. Its translation: CASSLSVSYEQYF.

J is TRBJ1-4 and V is TRBV5-6; 9 bases match TRBD1. The CDR3 consists of 15 residues. Germline trimming cut 0 bases from V and 7 bases from J; bases unmatched to any gene: 4. Germline CDR1 and CDR2: SGHDT and YYEEEE. In DNA, the CDR3 is TGTGCCAGCAGCTTGGCCGGGACAGGGCCTGAAAAACTGTTTTTT. Translation gives CASSLAGTGPEKLFF.

The genes are TRBV19 and TRBJ1-2; D gene uncertain. The germline V and J ends were trimmed by 10 bases and 6 bases, with 12 bases remaining between them. Per the germline V gene, CDR1 is LNHDA and CDR2 is SQIVND (reference sequence). This CDR3 has 11 residues. The CDR3 here is CAIEHPHGYTF. CDR3 in DNA: TGTGCCATCGAACATCCCCATGGCTACACCTTC.

This clonotype was counted at least ten times. The chain employs TRBV7-2 and TRBJ2-3; the D is unclear. V was cut by 5 bases and J by 4 bases, with 7 bases left in between. The germline CDR1 and CDR2 sequences are SGHTA and FQGNSA. The CDR3 length is 12 residues. CDR3 loop: CASSLRADTQYF. The CDR3 nucleotides are TGTGCCAGCAGCCTACGGGCAGATACGCAGTATTTT. The whole variable domain, remainder taken from reference TRBV7-2 and TRBJ2-3, is GAGVSQSPSNKVTEKGKDVELRCDPISGHTALYWYRQSLGQGLEFLIYFQGNSAPDKSGLPSDRFSAERTGGSVSTLTIQRTQQEDSAVYLCASSLRADTQYFGPGTRLTVL.

J is TRBJ1-6 and V is TRBV5-4, with D possibly matching TRBD1 (5 bases). CDR3 length: 15 amino acids. Looked up from germline, CDR1 is SGHNT and CDR2 is YYREEE (reference sequence). V was clipped by 4 bases and J by 16 bases, with 24 bases between them. The CDR3 spells CASSPDLGPSLLLHF. The CDR3 DNA reads as TGTGCCAGCAGCCCGGATTTGGGGCCCAGCTTGCTTCTCCACTTT.

This clonotype was recorded a few times. The rearrangement joins TRBV2 to TRBJ2-5, with 11 bases aligning to TRBD2. J gave up 5 bases and V 7 bases, and 3 bases lay outside the gene matches. The CDR3 is 13 amino acids. Germline CDR1 reads SNHLY; CDR2 reads FYNNEI. The CDR3 sequence: CASNSGREETQYF. CDR3 bases: TGTGCCAGCAATAGCGGGAGGGAGGAGACCCAGTACTTC.

This clonotype was seen a few times. The gene calls are TRBV6-1 and TRBJ1-5; TRBD1 is a possible D gene (5 bases). The CDR3 sequence is 15 residues long. The germline CDR1 and CDR2 sequences are MNHNS and SASEGT. The ends were cut back, 7 bases at V and 2 bases at J, with 15 bases in the middle. The CDR3 loop is CASNPQAFGNQPQHF. The CDR3 nucleotides are TGTGCCAGCAACCCACAGGCATTCGGCAATCAGCCCCAGCATTTT.

Turning to this clonotype: It may be a read error: a sequence one base away is much more abundant. The DNA for the CDR3 is TGTGCCAGCAGCCCTTTTTCCATGTACGAGCAGTACTTC. Its translation is CASSPFSMYEQYF. The V call is TRBV7-2, the J call TRBJ2-7; D call uncertain. The V and J ends lost 5 bases and 4 bases respectively, with 12 bases between them. There are 13 residues in the CDR3. The V gene's germline CDR1 is SGHTA and CDR2 FQGNSA.

This clonotype was found a few times. This rearrangement joins TRBV20-1 to TRBJ2-4; TRBD1 aligns across 7 bases. Germline V lookup: CDR1 DFQATT, CDR2 SNEGSKA (reference sequence). This CDR3 has 14 amino acids. J was trimmed by 0 bases and V by 6 bases; bases with no gene match: 5. The CDR3 loop reads CSAGDRLAKNIQYF. The CDR3 DNA reads TGCAGTGCCGGGGACAGACTAGCCAAAAACATTCAGTACTTC.

V and J are TRBV6-2 or TRBV6-3 and TRBJ1-5; the D is unclear. The CDR3 is made up of 15 amino acids. Germline V gene sequence: CDR1 MNHEY, CDR2 SVGEGT. V was trimmed by 5 bases and J by 2 bases, leaving 13 bases between them. The CDR3 region has the DNA TGTGCCAGCAGTCCCCCGGGAGTTGGCAATCAGCCCCAGCATTTT. Amino acid sequence: CASSPPGVGNQPQHF.

This clonotype was detected only a few times. The chain combines TRBV4-3 with TRBJ2-2, with 14 bases that match TRBD2. The CDR3 length is 17 residues. V shed 4 bases, J shed 3 bases, and the junction held 4 bases outside the gene matches. Looked up from germline, CDR1 is LGHNA and CDR2 is YSLEER. The CDR3 nucleotides read TGCGCCAGCAGCCGAGGGACTAGCGGGAGTTACACCGGGGAGCTGTTTTTT. This sequence encodes CASSRGTSGSYTGELFF.

This chain connects TRBV4-1 to TRBJ2-1; TRBD2 agrees at 7 bases. V trimming: 8 bases; J trimming: 5 bases; junction bases outside the gene matches: 12. The length of the CDR3 is 15 residues. Germline assignment: CDR1 MGHRA and CDR2 YSYEKL. CDR3 sequence: CASSSGGVQNNEQFF. CDR3 in DNA: TGCGCCAGCTCCTCGGGGGGAGTCCAGAACAATGAGCAGTTCTTC.

The chain employs TRBV2 and TRBJ1-2, with 7 nucleotides matching TRBD1. In germline, CDR1 is SNHLY, CDR2 FYNNEI. V shed 9 bases, J shed 0 bases, and the junction held 16 bases outside the gene matches. The CDR3 is made up of 17 amino acids. DNA for the CDR3: TGTGCCAGTCGCGCCGTGGCCTCGACAGGGACTAACTATGGCTACACCTTC. It is translated as CASRAVASTGTNYGYTF.

The chain has TRBV10-1 and TRBJ1-4; TRBD1 is a possible D gene (5 bases). Trimming removed 7 bases at V and 4 bases at J, with 16 bases between. The germline V gene encodes CDR1 WNHNN and CDR2 SYGVQD (reference sequence). This CDR3 is built from 15 residues. In DNA form, the CDR3 reads TGCGCCAGCACGAAGTTCCCGCAGGGTAATGAAAAACTGTTTTTT. It codes for CASTKFPQGNEKLFF.

This clonotype was detected only once. The V and J genes are TRBV20-1 and TRBJ2-3; 9 nucleotides line up with TRBD2. V dropped 6 bases and J dropped 2; count of bases not matched to a gene: 12. Germline-derived CDR1 and CDR2 are DFQATT and SNEGSKA (reference sequence). CDR3 length: 16 amino acids. This CDR3 reads CSARREGHGDTDTQYF. The CDR3 DNA reads TGCAGTGCACGGCGGGAGGGCCACGGGGACACAGATACGCAGTATTTT.

The chain carries TRBV19 and TRBJ2-7; 7 bases line up with TRBD2. The V gene end was trimmed by 5 bases and the J gene end by 3 bases; junction bases not matched to a gene: 7. Germline V gene sequence: CDR1 LNHDA, CDR2 SQIVND (reference sequence). The CDR3 spans 14 residues. The DNA of the CDR3 is TGTGCCAGTAGTGTCGCTTGGGGGGGCTACGAGCAGTACTTC. It specifies CASSVAWGGYEQYF.

The chain links TRBV28 to TRBJ2-7; TRBD1 is a possible D gene (6 bases). V was clipped by 5 bases and J by 1 base, with 15 bases between them. This CDR3 comprises 15 residues. The germline CDR1 and CDR2 sequences are MDHEN and SYDVKM. The CDR3 DNA reads TGTGCCAGCAGTCCATCCTCCCAGGGGTCCTACGAGCAGTACTTC. This translates into CASSPSSQGSYEQYF.